The 15 T cell receptor beta chains listed next were all sequenced from one sample in a study of cytomegalovirus exposure and HLA in healthy donors. The PCR employed 60 Vbeta primers together with 13 Jbeta primers. Produced via immunoSEQ multiplex PCR; TCRdb's table is partial and in-frame only. The ten most abundant clones cover about 2.5% of a sample with 100,000 to 150,000 clones. Input material: PBMCs. The receptor set was obtained from a man aged 25 to 40 in good health and CMV-seronegative.

The chain carries TRBV5-8 and TRBJ1-5; 8 positions match TRBD1. Per germline, CDR1 SGHTS and CDR2 YDEGEE. The CDR3 has 15 residues. Unmatched junction bases numbered 9, after V lost 4 bases and J lost 6 bases. This CDR3 reads CASSTRDRSTQPQHF. CDR3 sequence (DNA): TGTGCCAGCAGCACCCGGGACAGGAGTACTCAGCCCCAGCATTTT.

This chain links TRBV5-1 with TRBJ1-4, with D possibly being TRBD1 (5 bases). The CDR3 consists of 16 residues. V was trimmed by 0 bases and J by 7 bases, leaving 16 bases between them. Germline V lookup: CDR1 SGHRS, CDR2 YFSETQ. The CDR3, as DNA: TGCGCCAGCAGCTTGGGGGGGGATTCAGGACGTGAAAAACTGTTTTTT. Translating gives CASSLGGDSGREKLFF. Drawing the rest from reference TRBV5-1 and TRBJ1-4, the complete variable domain is KAGVTQTPRYLIKTRGQQVTLSCSPISGHRSVSWYQQTPGQGLQFLFEYFSETQRNKGNFPGRFSGRQFSNSRSEMNVSTLELGDSALYLCASSLGGDSGREKLFFGSGTQLSVL.

V usage is TRBV30 and J usage is TRBJ2-1, with a possible D match to TRBD1 (6 bases). Per germline, CDR1 GTSNPN and CDR2 SVGIG (reference sequence). The germline V and J ends were trimmed by 4 bases and 0 bases, with 25 bases remaining between them. The CDR3 is made up of 19 amino acids. Written as DNA, the CDR3 is TGTGCCTGGAAACGCAACGGACAGCAATTTACTCACTCCTACAATGAGCAGTTCTTC. It encodes CAWKRNGQQFTHSYNEQFF.

The rearrangement links TRBV28 to TRBJ2-3; TRBD1 agrees at 9 bases. The V gene's germline CDR1 is MDHEN and CDR2 SYDVKM. The length of the CDR3 is 15 residues. V was clipped by 4 bases and J by 4 bases; unmatched bases: 6. The DNA for the CDR3 is TGTGCCAGCAGTTCGCCGGGACAGGGCCCAGATACGCAGTATTTT. Translation: CASSSPGQGPDTQYF.

The chain carries TRBV5-4 and TRBJ2-3, with TRBD1 identical over 10 bases. From germline, CDR1 is SGHNT and CDR2 YYREEE (reference sequence). This CDR3 has 17 residues. V dropped 3 bases and J dropped 4; count of bases not matched to a gene: 11. Here the CDR3 DNA reads TGTGCCAGCAGCTCACGACCGGGACAGGGGAAAGCAGATACGCAGTATTTT. Protein: CASSSRPGQGKADTQYF.

V is TRBV11-2 and J is TRBJ1-5, with TRBD1 matching 8 bases. CDR1 is SGHAT and CDR2 is FQNNGV in the germline V gene. The V gene end was trimmed by 2 bases and the J gene end by 5 bases; junction bases not matched to a gene: 5. The CDR3 loop spans 15 amino acids. CDR3 protein: CASSLNSGGDQPQHF. The DNA for the CDR3 is TGTGCCAGCAGCTTAAACTCAGGGGGCGATCAGCCCCAGCATTTT.

The chain links TRBV9 to TRBJ2-2, with TRBD2 identical over 8 bases. The CDR3 covers 15 residues. V was pared by 3 bases and J by 7 bases, with 8 bases of the junction left unmatched. Per the germline V gene, CDR1 is SGDLS and CDR2 is YYNGEE. The CDR3 sequence is CASSGGRRGDGELFF. CDR3 coding DNA: TGTGCCAGCAGCGGCGGGAGGCGGGGAGACGGGGAGCTGTTTTTT.

The rearrangement uses TRBV18 and TRBJ2-1; a possible D gene is TRBD1 (6 bases). Germline CDR1 and CDR2: KGHSH and LQKENI. The CDR3 spans 12 residues. With 3 bases removed from V and 10 bases from J, the gap between germline ends came to 10 bases. CDR3: CASSPGAREQFF. In nucleotides, the CDR3 is TGTGCCAGCTCACCGGGGGCACGAGAGCAGTTCTTC.

J is TRBJ2-1 and V is TRBV5-1, with TRBD2 matching 7 bases. Germline CDR1 and CDR2: SGHRS and YFSETQ. The V and J ends lost 3 bases and 0 bases, in that order; junction bases with no gene match: 3. The CDR3 spans 15 residues. The CDR3 loop reads CASSSLAASYNEQFF. Here the CDR3 DNA reads TGCGCCAGCAGCTCCCTAGCGGCCTCCTACAATGAGCAGTTCTTC. Complete variable domain (other parts from reference TRBV5-1 and TRBJ2-1): KAGVTQTPRYLIKTRGQQVTLSCSPISGHRSVSWYQQTPGQGLQFLFEYFSETQRNKGNFPGRFSGRQFSNSRSEMNVSTLELGDSALYLCASSSLAASYNEQFFGPGTRLTVL.

The chain uses TRBV15 and TRBJ1-4; D ambiguous. Trimming cost V 7 bases and J 7 bases, with 19 bases left between them. Per germline, CDR1 LNHNV and CDR2 YYDKDF (reference sequence). This CDR3 is 15 amino acids long. The CDR3 DNA reads as TGTGCCACCACCCGGAGAGGGAGGAGTAGTGAAAAACTGTTTTTT. Amino acid sequence: CATTRRGRSSEKLFF.

The gene calls are TRBV4-1 and TRBJ2-5; no firm D call. The CDR3 runs to 14 residues. Germline CDR1 is MGHRA and CDR2 is YSYEKL. Trimming left V 1 base short and J 3 bases short, with 9 bases between. CDR3 in amino acids: CASSQGIREETQYF. The CDR3 DNA reads as TGCGCCAGCAGCCAAGGAATTCGGGAAGAGACCCAGTACTTC.

The chain uses TRBV28 and TRBJ1-4; D is undetermined. V was shortened by 6 bases and J by 7 bases, with 12 bases between the two germline ends. The length of the CDR3 is 13 residues. Germline CDR1 reads MDHEN; CDR2 reads SYDVKM. The CDR3 DNA follows: TGTGCCAGCAGCCCCCAGGAAAGTGAAAAACTGTTTTTT. As protein: CASSPQESEKLFF.

The chain is built from TRBV7-9 and TRBJ1-1; possibly TRBD1 for D (5 bases). The V gene lost 4 bases and the J gene lost 4 bases, with 16 bases spanning the gap. Germline CDR1 and CDR2: SEHNR and FQNEAQ (reference sequence). The CDR3 runs 15 residues. The CDR3 protein is CASSSGGSGGTEAFF. CDR3 in DNA: TGTGCCAGCAGCTCGGGGGGGTCGGGGGGCACTGAAGCTTTCTTT.

The rearrangement links TRBV28 to TRBJ2-3, with a weak D call TRBD2 (6 bases). This CDR3 spans 14 amino acids. Trimming took off 5 bases at V and 3 bases at J, with 12 bases between the two ends. In germline, CDR1 is MDHEN, CDR2 SYDVKM. The CDR3 region has the DNA TGTGCCAGCAGTGAAGCGGGTGGGACAGATACGCAGTATTTT. It encodes CASSEAGGTDTQYF. The entire variable domain, with the rest obtained from reference TRBV28 and TRBJ2-3, is as follows: DVKVTQSSRYLVKRTGEKVFLECVQDMDHENMFWYRQDPGLGLRLIYFSYDVKMKEKGDIPEGYSVSREKKERFSLILESASTNQTSMYLCASSEAGGTDTQYFGPGTRLTVL.

V usage is TRBV5-1 and J usage is TRBJ1-1; TRBD1 might be the D (6 bases). This CDR3 has 14 residues. Trimming took off 5 bases at V and 0 bases at J, with 11 bases between the two ends. The germline CDR1 and CDR2 sequences are SGHRS and YFSETQ. The CDR3 nucleotides read TGCGCCAGCAGGTTCGCAGGGGTGAACACTGAAGCTTTCTTT. This gives the protein CASRFAGVNTEAFF.